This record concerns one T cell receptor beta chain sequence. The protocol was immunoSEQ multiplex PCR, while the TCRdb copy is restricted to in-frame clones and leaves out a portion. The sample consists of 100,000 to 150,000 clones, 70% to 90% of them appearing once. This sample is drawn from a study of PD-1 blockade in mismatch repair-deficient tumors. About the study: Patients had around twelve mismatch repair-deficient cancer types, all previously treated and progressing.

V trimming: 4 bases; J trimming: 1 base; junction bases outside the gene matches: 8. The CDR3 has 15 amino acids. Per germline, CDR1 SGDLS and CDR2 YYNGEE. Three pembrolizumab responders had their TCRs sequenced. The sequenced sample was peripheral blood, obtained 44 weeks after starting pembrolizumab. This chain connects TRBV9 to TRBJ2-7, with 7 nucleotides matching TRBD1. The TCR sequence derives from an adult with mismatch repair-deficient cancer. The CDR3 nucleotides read TGTGCCAGCAGCCGAAACAGGGGTTTGTCCTACGAGCAGTACTTC. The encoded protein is CASSRNRGLSYEQYF.